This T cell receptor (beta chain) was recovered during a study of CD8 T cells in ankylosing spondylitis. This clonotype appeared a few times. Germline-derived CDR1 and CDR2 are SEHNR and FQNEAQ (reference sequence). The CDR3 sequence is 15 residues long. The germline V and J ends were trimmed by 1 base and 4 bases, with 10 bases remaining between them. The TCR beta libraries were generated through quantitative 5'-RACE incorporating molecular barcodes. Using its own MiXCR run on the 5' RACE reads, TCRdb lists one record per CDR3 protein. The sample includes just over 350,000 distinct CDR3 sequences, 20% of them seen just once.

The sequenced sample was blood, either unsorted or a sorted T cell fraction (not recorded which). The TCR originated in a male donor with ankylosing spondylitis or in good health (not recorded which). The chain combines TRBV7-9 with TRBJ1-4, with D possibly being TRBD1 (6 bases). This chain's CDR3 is CASSLGGQSNEKLFF. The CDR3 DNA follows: TGTGCCAGCAGCTTAGGGGGACAAAGTAATGAAAAACTGTTTTTT. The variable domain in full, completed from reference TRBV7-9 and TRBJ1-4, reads DTGVSQNPRHKITKRGQNVTFRCDPISEHNRLYWYRQTLGQGPEFLTYFQNEAQLEKSRLLSDRFSAERPKGSFSTLEIQRTEQGDSAMYLCASSLGGQSNEKLFFGSGTQLSVL.